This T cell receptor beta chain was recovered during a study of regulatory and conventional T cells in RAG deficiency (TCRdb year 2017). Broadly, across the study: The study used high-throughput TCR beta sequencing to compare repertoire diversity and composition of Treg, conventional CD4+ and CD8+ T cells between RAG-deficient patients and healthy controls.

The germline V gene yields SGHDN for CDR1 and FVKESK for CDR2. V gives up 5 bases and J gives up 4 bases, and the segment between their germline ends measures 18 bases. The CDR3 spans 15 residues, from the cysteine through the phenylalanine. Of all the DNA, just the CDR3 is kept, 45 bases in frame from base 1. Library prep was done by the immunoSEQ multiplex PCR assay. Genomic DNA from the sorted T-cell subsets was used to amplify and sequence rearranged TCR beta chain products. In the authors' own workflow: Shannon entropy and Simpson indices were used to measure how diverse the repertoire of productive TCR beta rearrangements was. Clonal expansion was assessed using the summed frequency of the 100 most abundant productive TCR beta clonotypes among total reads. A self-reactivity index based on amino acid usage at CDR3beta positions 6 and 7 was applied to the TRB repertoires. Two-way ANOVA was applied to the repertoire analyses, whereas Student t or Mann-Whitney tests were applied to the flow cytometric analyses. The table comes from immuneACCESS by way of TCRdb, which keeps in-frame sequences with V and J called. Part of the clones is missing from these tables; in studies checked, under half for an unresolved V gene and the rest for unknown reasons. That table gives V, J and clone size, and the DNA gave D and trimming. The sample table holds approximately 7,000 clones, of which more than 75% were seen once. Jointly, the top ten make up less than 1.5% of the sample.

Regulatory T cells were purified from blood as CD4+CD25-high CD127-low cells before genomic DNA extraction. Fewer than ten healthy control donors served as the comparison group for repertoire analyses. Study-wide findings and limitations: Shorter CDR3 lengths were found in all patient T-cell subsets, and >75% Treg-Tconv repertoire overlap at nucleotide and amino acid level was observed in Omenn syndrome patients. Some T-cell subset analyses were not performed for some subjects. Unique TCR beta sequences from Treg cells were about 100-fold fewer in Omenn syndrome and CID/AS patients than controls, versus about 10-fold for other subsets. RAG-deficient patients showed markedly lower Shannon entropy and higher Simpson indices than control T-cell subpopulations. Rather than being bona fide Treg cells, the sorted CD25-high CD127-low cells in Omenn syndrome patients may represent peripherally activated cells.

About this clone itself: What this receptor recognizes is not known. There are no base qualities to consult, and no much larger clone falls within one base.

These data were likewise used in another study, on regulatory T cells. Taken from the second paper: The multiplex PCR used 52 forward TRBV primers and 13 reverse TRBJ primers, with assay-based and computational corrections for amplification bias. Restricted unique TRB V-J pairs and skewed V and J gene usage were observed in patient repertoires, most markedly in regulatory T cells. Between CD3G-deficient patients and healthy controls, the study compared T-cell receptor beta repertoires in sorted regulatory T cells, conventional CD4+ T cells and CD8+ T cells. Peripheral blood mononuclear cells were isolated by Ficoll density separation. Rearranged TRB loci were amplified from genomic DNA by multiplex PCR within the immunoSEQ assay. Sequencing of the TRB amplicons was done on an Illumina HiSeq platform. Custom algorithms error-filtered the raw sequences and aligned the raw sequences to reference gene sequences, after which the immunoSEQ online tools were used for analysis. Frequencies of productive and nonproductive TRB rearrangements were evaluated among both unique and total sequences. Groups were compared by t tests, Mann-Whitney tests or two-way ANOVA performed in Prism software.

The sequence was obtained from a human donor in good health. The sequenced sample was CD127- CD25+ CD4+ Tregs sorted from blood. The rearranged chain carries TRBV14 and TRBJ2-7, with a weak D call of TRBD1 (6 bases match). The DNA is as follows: TGTGCCAGCAGCTCCTACAGGGAAGAAGATTACGAGCAGTACTTC. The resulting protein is CASSSYREEDYEQYF.